This T cell receptor (beta chain) was sequenced during a study of cytomegalovirus exposure and HLA in healthy donors. With respect to this clone: Its specificity is unknown.

Study-wide findings and caveats: For TCR beta chains, V- and J-gene trimming was later linked to a missense DCLRE1C variant. Reports credit the classifier with highly specific, highly sensitive diagnosis of cytomegalovirus status. Most sequenced TCRs were rare (though some public TCRs occurred in many donors).

The PCR had 60 Vbeta and 13 Jbeta primers. Under the authors' procedure: The count from a later analysis was 79 million or so unique TCR beta chains, roughly 11 million of them shared. Clones were read by immunoSEQ multiplex PCR, and TCRdb kept only the in-frame ones, dropping some. The V and J calls and clone size come from that table; D and trimming were worked out from the DNA. Of around 160,000 clones listed, 79% were seen once; the top ten hold about 6.7%. The clonotype was recovered from a woman between 35 and 50 years old in good health and CMV-seropositive. The source material was PBMCs.

The CDR3, as DNA: TGCGCCAGCAGCTTGGGACTAGTGTCTGGCACAGATACGCAGTATTTT. Its protein product is CASSLGLVSGTDTQYF. V gene TRBV5-1 combines with J gene TRBJ2-3; maybe TRBD2 (6 bases). Deletions cut 0 bases from V and 1 base from J, with 12 bases between. The germline CDR1 and CDR2 sequences are SGHRS and YFSETQ. This CDR3 has 16 amino acids.